This paragraph reports one T cell receptor (beta chain). As yet, its antigen is unknown. The CDR3 totals 17 residues. V was trimmed by 6 bases and J by 3 bases, leaving 20 bases between them. Germline CDR1 is SEHNR and CDR2 is FQNEAQ (reference sequence). The sample belongs to a study of vaccination effects on CD4 cells after COVID-19. Study-wide context: Relative to the second dose, post-vaccine samples were obtained a median of 72 days later.

The repertoire was sequenced with immunoSEQ multiplex PCR; TCRdb's copy has only in-frame clones and lacks some. Here the sample spans about 45,000 clones, approximately 70% being singletons. Study-level findings and limits: Only a single clone (1 of 255 vaccine-induced clones in healthy vaccinees) cross-reacted with common cold coronaviruses.

Culture proceeded for about ten days, and CD4+ T cells were then isolated. Participants each got two BNT162b2 or mRNA-1273 vaccine doses. People in the vaccine group had not been infected with SARS-CoV-2 before, and their nucleocapsid antibodies were negative. The genes are TRBV7-9 and TRBJ2-2; D is possibly TRBD2 (7 bases). The specimen was CD4+ T cells from PBMCs cultured without peptide, collected after COVID-19 vaccination. The receptor comes from a human donor who received a COVID-19 vaccine. Here the CDR3 reads CASRQPGRGAHTGELFF. The CDR3 region has the DNA TGTGCCAGCAGACAACCTGGGAGGGGGGCCCACACCGGGGAGCTGTTTTTT.